This T cell receptor (beta chain) was found in a study of post-analysis software for immune sequencing data. Across the study: Disease courses included relapsing-remitting, secondary progressive and progressive-relapsing multiple sclerosis.

Unique molecular identifiers were carried by the TCR beta cDNA libraries. TCRdb passed the PCR reads through MiXCR, listing each CDR3 protein once. This table holds approximately 350,000 distinct CDR3 sequences, 30% to 45% found once. Whole-study findings and limits: Under F measure analysis, samples from one preparation batch co-clustered strongly. Controls showed lower frequencies than patients for roughly five TRBV segments, and TRBV5-6, TRBV5-1 and TRBV20-1 were among these. Patients with multiple sclerosis recorded significantly lower normalized Chao1 diversity than controls, the study found.

Trimming left V 5 bases short and J 2 bases short, with 13 bases between. In germline, CDR1 is SGHTS, CDR2 YDEGEE. The length of the CDR3 is 14 residues. Regarding this clonotype: Its matching antigen is unknown.

This chain connects TRBV5-8 to TRBJ2-5, with D perhaps TRBD1 (6 bases). The TCR comes from a girl aged 10 to 17 with multiple sclerosis. Material for sequencing was blood. The CDR3 region has the DNA TGTGCCAGCAGTAAAGGACAGAGGCAAGAGACCCAGTACTTC. Protein: CASSKGQRQETQYF.